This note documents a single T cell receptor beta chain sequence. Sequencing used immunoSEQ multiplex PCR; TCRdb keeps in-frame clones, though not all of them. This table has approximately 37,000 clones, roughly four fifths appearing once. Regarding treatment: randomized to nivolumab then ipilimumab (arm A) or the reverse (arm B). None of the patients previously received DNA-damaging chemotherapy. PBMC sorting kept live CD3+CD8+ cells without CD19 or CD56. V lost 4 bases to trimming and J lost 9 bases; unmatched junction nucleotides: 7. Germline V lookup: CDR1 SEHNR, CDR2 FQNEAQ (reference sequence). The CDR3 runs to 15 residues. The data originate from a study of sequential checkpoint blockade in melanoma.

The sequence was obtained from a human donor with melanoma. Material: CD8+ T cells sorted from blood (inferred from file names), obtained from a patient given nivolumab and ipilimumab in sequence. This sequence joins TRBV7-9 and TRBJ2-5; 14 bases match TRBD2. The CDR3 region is CASSSGTSGGLAQYF. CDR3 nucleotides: TGTGCCAGCAGCTCAGGGACTAGCGGGGGATTGGCCCAGTACTTC.